Listed below are T cell receptor beta chains from one sample, sequenced in a study of cytomegalovirus exposure and HLA in healthy donors. Here immunoSEQ multiplex PCR was the method, and the copy in TCRdb shows in-frame clones only, minus some. This sample yields under 200,000 clones, of which approximately 75% are seen a single time; 2% to 2.5% belongs to the top ten. The sample comprised PBMCs. These receptors were collected from a man in his fifties or sixties in good health and CMV-seropositive. Each CDR3 is given with its conserved first and last residue. The order of the fields is J gene, D gene, V gene, clone size, CDR3 DNA, CDR3 protein. The D gene is left open where the match is weak. Clone sizes are given selectively: once, few, many, or a class where the clone is expanded.

j_call: TRBJ2-7
d_call: -
v_call: TRBV7-2
clone_size: -
cdr3_nt: TGTGCCAGCAGCTTATGGGGGGACAGCTCCTACGAGCAGTACTTC
cdr3_aa: CASSLWGDSSYEQYF

j_call: TRBJ2-1
d_call: -
v_call: TRBV5-1
clone_size: -
cdr3_nt: TGCGCCAGCAGCTTGATTGGTATCGGGGGGCAGTCTAAAAATGAGCAGTTCTTC
cdr3_aa: CASSLIGIGGQSKNEQFF

j_call: TRBJ2-2
d_call: -
v_call: TRBV2
clone_size: -
cdr3_nt: TGTGCCAGCAGTGTTGGCGGAGGAGGGAGGGAGCTGTTTTTT
cdr3_aa: CASSVGGGGRELFF

j_call: TRBJ2-1
d_call: -
v_call: TRBV29-1
clone_size: -
cdr3_nt: TGCAGCGTTGATAAGGGGGTACTCAATGAGCAGTTCTTC
cdr3_aa: CSVDKGVLNEQFF

j_call: TRBJ2-1
d_call: -
v_call: TRBV2
clone_size: -
cdr3_nt: TGTGCCAGCAGTCTATTGAGGAACAATGAGCAGTTCTTC
cdr3_aa: CASSLLRNNEQFF

j_call: TRBJ1-3
d_call: TRBD1
v_call: TRBV4-3
clone_size: -
cdr3_nt: TGCGCCAGCAGCCACCTGGGACAGCTCTCTGGAAACACCATATATTTT
cdr3_aa: CASSHLGQLSGNTIYF

j_call: TRBJ1-4
d_call: -
v_call: TRBV28
clone_size: -
cdr3_nt: TGTGCCAGCAGTTTAAGCGGAGTTGAAAAACTGTTTTTT
cdr3_aa: CASSLSGVEKLFF

j_call: TRBJ2-1
d_call: TRBD2
v_call: TRBV9
clone_size: few
cdr3_nt: TGTGCCAGCAGCGTATCTACCCTTGCCCTAGCGGGGTACAATGAGCAGTTCTTC
cdr3_aa: CASSVSTLALAGYNEQFF

j_call: TRBJ2-7
d_call: TRBD1
v_call: TRBV27
clone_size: -
cdr3_nt: TGTGCCAGCAGTTTCCTGGGACAGGGAAAGGGCTCCTACGAGCAGTACTTC
cdr3_aa: CASSFLGQGKGSYEQYF

j_call: TRBJ2-7
d_call: -
v_call: TRBV7-8
clone_size: once
cdr3_nt: TGCGCCAGCAGCTCTCCGGGACTCTTAACCTACGAGCAGTACTTC
cdr3_aa: CASSSPGLLTYEQYF

j_call: TRBJ2-3
d_call: TRBD2
v_call: TRBV7-6
clone_size: -
cdr3_nt: TGTGCCAGCAGCAGTCTAGCGGGGGGGGGCACAGATACGCAGTATTTT
cdr3_aa: CASSSLAGGGTDTQYF

j_call: TRBJ2-7
d_call: TRBD1
v_call: TRBV27
clone_size: -
cdr3_nt: TGTGCCAGACACGAGGGGGACAGAGGCTACGAGCAGTACTTC
cdr3_aa: CARHEGDRGYEQYF

j_call: TRBJ1-4
d_call: TRBD1
v_call: TRBV25-1
clone_size: -
cdr3_nt: TGTGCCAGCAGTGAATCCCAGGACAGGGAGGCTAATGAAAAACTGTTTTTT
cdr3_aa: CASSESQDREANEKLFF